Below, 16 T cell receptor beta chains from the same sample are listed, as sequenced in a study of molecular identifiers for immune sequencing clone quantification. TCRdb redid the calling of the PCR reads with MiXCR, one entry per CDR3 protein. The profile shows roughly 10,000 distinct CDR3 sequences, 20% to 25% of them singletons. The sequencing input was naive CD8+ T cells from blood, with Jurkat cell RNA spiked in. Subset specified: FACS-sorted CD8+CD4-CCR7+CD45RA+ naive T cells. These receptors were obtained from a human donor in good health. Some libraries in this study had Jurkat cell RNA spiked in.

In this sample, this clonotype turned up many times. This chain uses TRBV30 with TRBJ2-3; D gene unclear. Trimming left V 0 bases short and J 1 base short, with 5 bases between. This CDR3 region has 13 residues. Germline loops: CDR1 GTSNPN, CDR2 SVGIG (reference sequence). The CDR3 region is CAWSVLRTDTQYF. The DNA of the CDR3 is TGTGCCTGGAGTGTACTCCGCACAGATACGCAGTATTTT.

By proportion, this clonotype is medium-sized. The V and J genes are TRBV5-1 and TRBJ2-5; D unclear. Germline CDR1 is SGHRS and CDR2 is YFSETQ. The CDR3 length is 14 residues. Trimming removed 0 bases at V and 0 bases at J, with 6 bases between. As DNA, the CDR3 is TGCGCCAGCAGCTTGGCGGAGAACCAAGAGACCCAGTACTTC. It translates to CASSLAENQETQYF.

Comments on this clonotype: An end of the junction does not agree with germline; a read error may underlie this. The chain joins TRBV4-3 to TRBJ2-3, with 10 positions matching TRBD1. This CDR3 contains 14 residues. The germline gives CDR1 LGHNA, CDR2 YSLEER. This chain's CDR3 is CARSPGQGTATQDF. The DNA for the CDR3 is TGCGCCCGCAGCCCGGGACAGGGGACAGCTACGCAGGATTTT.

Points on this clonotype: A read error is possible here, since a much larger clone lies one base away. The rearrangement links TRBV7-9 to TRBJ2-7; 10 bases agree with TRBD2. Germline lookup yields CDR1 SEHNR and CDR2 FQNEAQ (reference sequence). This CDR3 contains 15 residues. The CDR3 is CACSLLASGGYEQYF. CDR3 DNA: TGTGCCTGCAGCTTACTGGCTAGCGGGGGTTACGAGCAGTACTTC.

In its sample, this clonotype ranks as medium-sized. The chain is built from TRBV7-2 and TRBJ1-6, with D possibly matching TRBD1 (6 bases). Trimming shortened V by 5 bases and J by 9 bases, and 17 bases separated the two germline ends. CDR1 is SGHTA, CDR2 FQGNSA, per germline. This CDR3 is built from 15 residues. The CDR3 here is CASSLDGTTGSPLHF. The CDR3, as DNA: TGTGCCAGCAGCCTGGATGGGACAACGGGTTCACCCCTCCACTTT.

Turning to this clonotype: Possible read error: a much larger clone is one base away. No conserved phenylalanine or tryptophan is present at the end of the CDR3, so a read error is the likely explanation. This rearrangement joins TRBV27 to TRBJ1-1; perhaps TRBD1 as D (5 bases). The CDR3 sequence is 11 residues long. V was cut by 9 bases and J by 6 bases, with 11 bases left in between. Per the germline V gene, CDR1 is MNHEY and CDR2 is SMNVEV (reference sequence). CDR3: CASRGYAEAFL. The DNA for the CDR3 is TGTGCCAGTCGGGGGTATGCTGAAGCTTTCCTT.

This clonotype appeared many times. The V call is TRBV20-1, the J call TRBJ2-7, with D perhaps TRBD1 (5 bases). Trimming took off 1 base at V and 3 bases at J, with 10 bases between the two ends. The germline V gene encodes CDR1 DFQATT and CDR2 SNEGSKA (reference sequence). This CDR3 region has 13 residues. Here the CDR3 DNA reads TGCAGTGCTAGAGGACAGAACCTCTACGAGCAGTACTTC. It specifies CSARGQNLYEQYF.

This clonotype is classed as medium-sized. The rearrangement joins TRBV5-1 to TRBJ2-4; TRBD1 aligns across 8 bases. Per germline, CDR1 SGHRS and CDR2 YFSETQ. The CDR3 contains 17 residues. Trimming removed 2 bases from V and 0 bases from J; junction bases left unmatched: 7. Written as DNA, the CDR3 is TGCGCCAGCAGCTTCTTACAGGGGGGACTAGCCAAAAACATTCAGTACTTC. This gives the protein CASSFLQGGLAKNIQYF.

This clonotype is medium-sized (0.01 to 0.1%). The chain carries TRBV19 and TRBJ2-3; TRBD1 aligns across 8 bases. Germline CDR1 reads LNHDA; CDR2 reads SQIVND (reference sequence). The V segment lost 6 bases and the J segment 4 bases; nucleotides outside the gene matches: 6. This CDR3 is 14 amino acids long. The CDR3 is CASSGQGLADTQYF. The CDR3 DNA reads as TGTGCCAGTAGCGGACAGGGCCTAGCAGATACGCAGTATTTT. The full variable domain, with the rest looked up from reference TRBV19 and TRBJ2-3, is DGGITQSPKYLFRKEGQNVTLSCEQNLNHDAMYWYRQDPGQGLRLIYYSQIVNDFQKGDIAEGYSVSREKKESFPLTVTSAQKNPTAFYLCASSGQGLADTQYFGPGTRLTVL.

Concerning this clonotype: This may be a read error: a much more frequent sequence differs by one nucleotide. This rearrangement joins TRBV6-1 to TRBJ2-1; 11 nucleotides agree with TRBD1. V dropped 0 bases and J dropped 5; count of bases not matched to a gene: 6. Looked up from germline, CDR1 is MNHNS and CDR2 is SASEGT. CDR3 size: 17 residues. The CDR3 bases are TGTGCCAGCAGTGAAGCGGGACAGGGGGGCTACAACAATGAGCAGTTCTTC. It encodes CASSEAGQGGYNNEQFF.

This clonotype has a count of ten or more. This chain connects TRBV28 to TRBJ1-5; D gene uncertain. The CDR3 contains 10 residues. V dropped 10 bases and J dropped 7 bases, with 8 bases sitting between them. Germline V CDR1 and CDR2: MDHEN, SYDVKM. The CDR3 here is CATGGQPQHF. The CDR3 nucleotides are TGTGCCACCGGAGGACAGCCCCAGCATTTT.

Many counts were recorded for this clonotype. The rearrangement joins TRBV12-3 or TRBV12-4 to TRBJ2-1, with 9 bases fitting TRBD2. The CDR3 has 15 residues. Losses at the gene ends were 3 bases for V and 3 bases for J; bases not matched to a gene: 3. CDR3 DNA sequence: TGTGCCAGCAGTTTGGTAGCGGGAGTCTACAATGAGCAGTTCTTC. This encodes CASSLVAGVYNEQFF.

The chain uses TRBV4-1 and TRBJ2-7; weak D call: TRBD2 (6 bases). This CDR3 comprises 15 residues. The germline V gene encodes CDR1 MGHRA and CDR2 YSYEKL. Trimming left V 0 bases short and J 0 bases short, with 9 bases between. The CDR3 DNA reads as TGCGCCAGCAGCCAAGAAATGGGGGGCTCCTACGAGCAGTACTTC. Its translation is CASSQEMGGSYEQYF.

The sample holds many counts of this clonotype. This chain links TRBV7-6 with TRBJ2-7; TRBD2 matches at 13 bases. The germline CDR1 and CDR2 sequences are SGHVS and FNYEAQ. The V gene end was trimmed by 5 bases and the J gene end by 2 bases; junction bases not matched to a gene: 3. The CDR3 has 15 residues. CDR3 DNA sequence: TGTGCCAGCAGCCCCGGGACTAGCGGGACCTACGAGCAGTACTTC. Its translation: CASSPGTSGTYEQYF.

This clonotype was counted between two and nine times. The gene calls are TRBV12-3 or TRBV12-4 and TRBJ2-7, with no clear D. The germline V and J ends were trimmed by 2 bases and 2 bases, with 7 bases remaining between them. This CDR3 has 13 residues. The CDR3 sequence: CASSLYRPYEQYF. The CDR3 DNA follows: TGTGCCAGCAGTTTATATCGCCCCTACGAGCAGTACTTC.

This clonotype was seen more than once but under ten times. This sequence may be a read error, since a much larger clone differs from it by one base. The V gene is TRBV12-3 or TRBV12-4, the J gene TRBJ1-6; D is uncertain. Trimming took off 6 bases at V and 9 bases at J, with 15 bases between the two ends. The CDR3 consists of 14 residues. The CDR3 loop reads CASRPQVWTSPLHF. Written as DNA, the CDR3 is TGTGCCAGCAGACCGCAGGTTTGGACTTCACCCCTCCACTTT.